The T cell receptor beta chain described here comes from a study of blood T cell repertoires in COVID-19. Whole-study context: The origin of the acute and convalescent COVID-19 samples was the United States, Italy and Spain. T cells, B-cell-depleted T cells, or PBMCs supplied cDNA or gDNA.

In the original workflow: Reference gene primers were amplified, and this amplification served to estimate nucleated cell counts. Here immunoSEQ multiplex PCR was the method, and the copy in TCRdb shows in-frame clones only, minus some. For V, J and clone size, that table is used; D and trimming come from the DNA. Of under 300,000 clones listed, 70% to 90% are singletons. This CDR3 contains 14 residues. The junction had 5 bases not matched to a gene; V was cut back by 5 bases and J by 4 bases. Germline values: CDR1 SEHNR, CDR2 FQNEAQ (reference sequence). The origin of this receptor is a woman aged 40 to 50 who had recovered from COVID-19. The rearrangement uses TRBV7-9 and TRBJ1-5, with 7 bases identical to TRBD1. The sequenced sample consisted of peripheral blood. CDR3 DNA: TGTGCCAGCAGCACGACAGGGCGTAATCAGCCCCAGCATTTT. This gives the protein CASSTTGRNQPQHF.